This passage covers 11 T cell receptor beta chains from one sample sequenced in a study of shared clonotypes between healthy human individuals. Method: immunoSEQ multiplex PCR; TCRdb's copy keeps in-frame clones and lacks some. This repertoire shows more than 550,000 clones, roughly 72% found once; its top ten account for under 2%. The sequencing sample was made of memory CD4+ T cells sorted from blood. Subset denoted: CD45RA-negative fraction. These receptors were obtained from a woman aged 25 to 45 in good health.

The J gene is TRBJ1-2, the V gene TRBV5-1; D unresolved. The CDR3 is 13 amino acids. V lost 2 bases, J lost 4 bases, and 9 bases lay in between. The germline CDR1 and CDR2 sequences are SGHRS and YFSETQ. CDR3 coding DNA: TGCGCCAGCAGCTTCCAGGACGTCTATGGCTACACCTTC. Protein sequence: CASSFQDVYGYTF.

The gene calls are TRBV29-1 and TRBJ2-5; no reliable D call. Germline V gene data show CDR1 as SQVTM and CDR2 as ANQGSEA. Trimming removed 8 bases at V and 0 bases at J, with 19 bases between. The CDR3 is 15 amino acids. Written as DNA, the CDR3 is TGCAGCCTGATCCCTGGAGACGGAAACCAAGAGACCCAGTACTTC. Its protein is CSLIPGDGNQETQYF.

This sequence joins TRBV10-3 and TRBJ1-1, with TRBD1 as a possible D gene (6 bases). The length of the CDR3 is 13 residues. V lost 8 bases, J lost 1 base, and 11 bases lay in between. The V gene's germline CDR1 is ENHRY and CDR2 SYGVKD. This chain's CDR3 is CAIAGGQNTEAFF. The CDR3 DNA reads as TGTGCCATCGCCGGGGGCCAGAACACTGAAGCTTTCTTT.

CDR3 in amino acids: CASSLQGSNQPQHF. For the CDR3, the DNA is TGTGCCAGCAGCTTACAGGGGAGCAATCAGCCCCAGCATTTT. The V and J genes are TRBV7-9 and TRBJ1-5; weak D call: TRBD1 (6 bases). Germline-derived CDR1 and CDR2 are SEHNR and FQNEAQ (reference sequence). CDR3 length equals 14 residues. The V end was cut by 2 bases, the J end by 1 base, with 6 bases between.

This chain joins TRBV19 and TRBJ1-2; perhaps TRBD1 as D (5 bases). Germline CDR1 LNHDA, CDR2 SQIVND (reference sequence). This CDR3 region has 13 residues. The V end lost 4 bases, the J end lost 4 bases, and 10 bases lay between the germline ends. CDR3 residues: CASSTQGIYGYTF. The CDR3 bases are TGTGCCAGTAGTACGCAGGGAATCTATGGCTACACCTTC.

The chain has TRBV5-1 and TRBJ2-3; 15 bases match TRBD2. The CDR3 sequence is 18 residues long. The V gene's germline CDR1 is SGHRS and CDR2 YFSETQ. Losses at the gene ends were 3 bases for V and 1 base for J; bases not matched to a gene: 6. Here the CDR3 DNA reads TGCGCCAGCAGCTACGGACTAGCGGGAGGGCCCGGCACAGATACGCAGTATTTT. This codes for CASSYGLAGGPGTDTQYF.

V and J are TRBV28 and TRBJ2-7, with unresolved D. Germline loops: CDR1 MDHEN, CDR2 SYDVKM. Trimming left V 3 bases short and J 0 bases short, with 9 bases between. This CDR3 is built from 14 residues. The CDR3 bases are TGTGCCAGCAGTTTCCCGGCAAGCTCCTACGAGCAGTACTTC. Translated: CASSFPASSYEQYF. The whole variable domain, remainder taken from reference TRBV28 and TRBJ2-7, is DVKVTQSSRYLVKRTGEKVFLECVQDMDHENMFWYRQDPGLGLRLIYFSYDVKMKEKGDIPEGYSVSREKKERFSLILESASTNQTSMYLCASSFPASSYEQYFGPGTRLTVT.

V is TRBV14 and J is TRBJ1-1; D is uncertain. CDR3 size: 13 residues. CDR1 and CDR2 (germline): SGHDN, FVKESK. V lost 0 bases, J lost 2 bases, and 4 bases lay in between. The CDR3 spells CASSQEANTEAFF. In DNA, the CDR3 is TGTGCCAGCAGCCAAGAAGCAAACACTGAAGCTTTCTTT.

This clone appeared a single time. V and J are TRBV2 and TRBJ2-5; 8 bases are shared with TRBD1. J was trimmed by 1 base and V by 5 bases; bases with no gene match: 3. CDR3 size: 14 residues. Germline V gives CDR1 SNHLY, CDR2 FYNNEI. The CDR3 loop is CASSTQGAQETQYF. The CDR3, as DNA: TGTGCCAGCAGTACCCAGGGGGCCCAAGAGACCCAGTACTTC. Complete variable domain (other parts from reference TRBV2 and TRBJ2-5): EPEVTQTPSHQVTQMGQEVILRCVPISNHLYFYWYRQILGQKVEFLVSFYNNEISEKSEIFDDQFSVERPDGSNFTLKIRSTKLEDSAMYFCASSTQGAQETQYFGPGTRLLVL.

The CDR3, as DNA: TGTGCCAGCAGCGCCTACAGGGTCGGCAATCAGCCCCAGCATTTT. Translating it yields CASSAYRVGNQPQHF. This rearrangement joins TRBV7-8 to TRBJ1-5, with a possible D match to TRBD1 (6 bases). Per the germline V gene, CDR1 is SGHVS and CDR2 is FQNEAQ. The V end was cut by 5 bases, the J end by 2 bases, with 13 bases between. This CDR3 contains 15 residues. Supplemented by reference TRBV7-8 and TRBJ1-5, the full variable domain reads GAGVSQSPRYKVAKRGQDVALRCDPISGHVSLFWYQQALGQGPEFLTYFQNEAQLDKSGLPSDRFFAERPEGSVSTLKIQRTQQEDSAVYLCASSAYRVGNQPQHFGDGTRLSIL.

This clone was observed a few times. The chain uses TRBV27 and TRBJ1-5; 9 bases agree with TRBD1. The CDR3 is 15 amino acids. Germline-derived CDR1 and CDR2 are MNHEY and SMNVEV (reference sequence). Trimming cost V 5 bases and J 2 bases; bases outside gene matches: 4. In DNA, the CDR3 is TGTGCCAGCAGTCTTACAGGGGGCGGCAATCAGCCCCAGCATTTT. Its protein product is CASSLTGGGNQPQHF.